This passage covers 20 T cell receptor beta chains from one sample sequenced in a study of a mutant IDH1 vaccine in newly diagnosed glioma. These TCRs are of unknown antigen specificity. Time point described: week 11, during vaccination. Every single dose of the vaccine, 300 ug of mutant IDH1 20-mer peptide, came with topical imiquimod. Produced via immunoSEQ multiplex PCR; TCRdb's table is partial and in-frame only. The sample lists 50,000 to 65,000 clones, roughly 84% occurring once. The sequences come from PBMCs, collected from a glioma patient whose treatment included an IDH1 peptide vaccine. Every receptor here comes from a woman aged 50 to 60 with glioma.

CDR3 in DNA: TGTGCCATCTCCCCGGGGGGGGGCAATCAGCCCCAGCATTTT. Translation: CAISPGGGNQPQHF. V and J are TRBV19 and TRBJ1-5; maybe TRBD1 (5 bases). The CDR3 is 14 residues long. The V gene's germline CDR1 is LNHDA and CDR2 SQIVND (reference sequence). V was pared by 10 bases and J by 2 bases, with 15 bases between.

This clone came up a few times. The chain uses TRBV6-4 and TRBJ2-1, with 9 bases identical to TRBD1. CDR1 is MRHNA, CDR2 SNTAGT, per germline. The length of the CDR3 is 15 residues. With V trimmed by 3 bases and J by 3 bases, 3 bases remained unmatched. In DNA form, the CDR3 reads TGTGCCAGCAGTGAGGGGGACAGGGACTACAATGAGCAGTTCTTC. This sequence encodes CASSEGDRDYNEQFF.

The chain couples TRBV9 to TRBJ2-6; D is ambiguous. V was trimmed by 4 bases and J by 0 bases, leaving 8 bases between them. This CDR3 is 15 amino acids long. Germline CDR1 reads SGDLS; CDR2 reads YYNGEE. This CDR3 is CASSPSLSGANVLTF. Here the CDR3 DNA reads TGTGCCAGCAGCCCCAGCCTCTCTGGGGCCAACGTCCTGACTTTC.

This clone is a singleton in its sample. The V call is TRBV30, the J call TRBJ2-2; D is ambiguous. Trimming shortened V by 1 base and J by 2 bases, and 8 bases separated the two germline ends. This CDR3 has 14 residues. The germline gives CDR1 GTSNPN, CDR2 SVGIG (reference sequence). CDR3 sequence (DNA): TGTGCCTGGAGTGGAGACTCAAACACCGGGGAGCTGTTTTTT. This translates into CAWSGDSNTGELFF.

The V gene is TRBV27, the J gene TRBJ2-7; no reliable D call. Trimming left V 4 bases short and J 7 bases short, with 17 bases between. Germline V gene lookup returns CDR1 MNHEY and CDR2 SMNVEV (reference sequence). The CDR3 totals 14 residues. The CDR3 nucleotides are TGTGCCAGCAGTTCGTCCCTTACCTTTGGGGAGCAGTACTTC. It specifies CASSSSLTFGEQYF.

This clone was observed once. The V and J genes are TRBV19 and TRBJ2-3, with D possibly matching TRBD2 (6 bases). The CDR3 is made up of 16 amino acids. In germline, CDR1 is LNHDA, CDR2 SQIVND (reference sequence). Trimming removed 2 bases at V and 2 bases at J, with 14 bases between. CDR3 nucleotide sequence: TGTGCCAGTAGTATAATTGGCGGGGTGCCCACAGATACGCAGTATTTT. Amino acid sequence: CASSIIGGVPTDTQYF.

This rearrangement joins TRBV4-3 to TRBJ1-1; TRBD1 might be the D (6 bases). The CDR3 spans 17 residues. Germline CDR1 LGHNA, CDR2 YSLEER. The V end was cut by 0 bases, the J end by 8 bases, with 22 bases between. DNA for the CDR3: TGCGCCAGCAGCCAAGATACCCCGATCCAGGGGCCTGCCGAAGCTTTCTTT. Amino acids: CASSQDTPIQGPAEAFF.

The J gene is TRBJ1-2, the V gene TRBV19, with D perhaps TRBD1 (5 bases). The CDR3 runs 12 residues. Germline V gives CDR1 LNHDA, CDR2 SQIVND (reference sequence). With 5 bases removed from V and 5 bases from J, the gap between germline ends came to 9 bases. CDR3 coding DNA: TGTGCCAGTAGTTCGCCAGGGTATGGCTACACCTTC. This gives the protein CASSSPGYGYTF.

The gene calls are TRBV11-2 and TRBJ1-3; tentative D call: TRBD1 (6 bases). V was shortened by 4 bases and J by 0 bases, with 13 bases between the two germline ends. Germline V gene data show CDR1 as SGHAT and CDR2 as FQNNGV. This CDR3 contains 16 residues. CDR3 sequence: CASSSSYRDSGNTIYF. CDR3 coding DNA: TGTGCCAGCAGCTCCTCATACAGGGACTCTGGAAACACCATATATTTT.

The chain is built from TRBV5-6 and TRBJ2-5, with TRBD1 matching 8 bases. Trimming at V came to 3 bases and at J to 0 bases, leaving 13 bases not matched to a gene. Germline loops: CDR1 SGHDT, CDR2 YYEEEE. CDR3 size: 18 residues. The CDR3 nucleotides are TGTGCCAGCAGCTCCAGCCGGCGACAGGGGACGTACCAAGAGACCCAGTACTTC. Translated, it gives CASSSSRRQGTYQETQYF.

The chain joins TRBV27 to TRBJ1-6; 12 nucleotides agree with TRBD1. CDR3 size: 16 residues. The V gene's germline CDR1 is MNHEY and CDR2 SMNVEV (reference sequence). The V segment lost 4 bases and the J segment 7 bases; nucleotides outside the gene matches: 5. CDR3 protein: CASSSLGQGANSPLHF. Written as DNA, the CDR3 is TGTGCCAGCAGTTCCCTGGGACAGGGGGCCAATTCACCCCTCCACTTT.

This chain connects TRBV28 to TRBJ2-7; possible D gene TRBD1, 6 bases. CDR1 and CDR2 (germline): MDHEN, SYDVKM. The CDR3 loop spans 11 amino acids. The V and J ends lost 9 bases and 2 bases respectively, with 8 bases between them. CDR3 loop: CASGGTYEQYF. The CDR3 DNA reads as TGTGCCAGTGGGGGCACCTACGAGCAGTACTTC.

The chain is built from TRBV14 and TRBJ1-2, with D tentatively TRBD1 (6 bases). V lost 0 bases to trimming and J lost 0 bases, with 14 bases between them. The CDR3 loop spans 17 amino acids. Germline V gene lookup returns CDR1 SGHDN and CDR2 FVKESK. In nucleotides, the CDR3 is TGTGCCAGCAGCCAAGATCGGGGGGGCAGGGCTAACTATGGCTACACCTTC. Its translation: CASSQDRGGRANYGYTF.

The chain combines TRBV4-3 with TRBJ2-7, with D unclear. The V gene lost 1 base and the J gene lost 3 bases, with 10 bases spanning the gap. The CDR3 runs to 14 residues. Germline V gives CDR1 LGHNA, CDR2 YSLEER. The CDR3, as DNA: TGCGCCAGCAGCCAAGCGGCTGGGCTCTACGAGCAGTACTTC. This codes for CASSQAAGLYEQYF.

The chain links TRBV5-1 to TRBJ1-5, with a tentative D call TRBD1 (5 bases). The V and J ends lost 4 bases and 1 base respectively, with 15 bases between them. The length of the CDR3 is 16 residues. The germline V gene has CDR1 SGHRS and CDR2 YFSETQ. CDR3 protein: CASSPSGGESNQPQHF. CDR3 nucleotide sequence: TGCGCCAGCAGCCCCTCCGGGGGGGAAAGCAATCAGCCCCAGCATTTT. Together with reference TRBV5-1 and TRBJ1-5, the CDR3 gives the full variable domain: KAGVTQTPRYLIKTRGQQVTLSCSPISGHRSVSWYQQTPGQGLQFLFEYFSETQRNKGNFPGRFSGRQFSNSRSEMNVSTLELGDSALYLCASSPSGGESNQPQHFGDGTRLSIL.

This clone was detected once. The genes are TRBV28 and TRBJ1-2; D call uncertain. The V end was cut by 6 bases, the J end by 3 bases, with 11 bases between. In germline, CDR1 is MDHEN, CDR2 SYDVKM. The CDR3 spans 13 residues. The CDR3 DNA is TGTGCCAGCAGAGGGCTCTACGACTATGGCTACACCTTC. Translated, it gives CASRGLYDYGYTF.

The chain is built from TRBV18 and TRBJ1-5, with D maybe TRBD1 (5 bases). CDR3 length equals 14 residues. V shed 6 bases and J shed 8 bases, with 17 bases lying between them. Germline CDR1 reads KGHSH; CDR2 reads LQKENI. The CDR3 DNA reads TGTGCCAGCTCCCTCGGGGGTCCTATTGAGCCCCAGCATTTT. Encoded protein: CASSLGGPIEPQHF.

In its sample, this clone was seen once. The chain recombines TRBV12-5 with TRBJ2-1; D gene uncertain. The germline CDR1 and CDR2 sequences are LGHNT and FRNRAP. The germline V and J ends were trimmed by 1 base and 6 bases, with 10 bases remaining between them. The CDR3 has 14 residues. This chain's CDR3 is CASGLAQVVNEQFF. CDR3 in DNA: TGTGCTAGTGGTTTGGCCCAGGTTGTCAATGAGCAGTTCTTC.

This clone has only one observation. The rearrangement uses TRBV9 and TRBJ2-7; 10 bases align to TRBD1. The CDR3 runs 16 residues. Germline V lookup: CDR1 SGDLS, CDR2 YYNGEE. Trimming removed 3 bases from V and 4 bases from J; junction bases left unmatched: 10. The CDR3 is CASSGDSGTGAYEQYF. CDR3 in DNA: TGTGCCAGCAGCGGGGACTCCGGGACAGGGGCGTACGAGCAGTACTTC.

Concerning this clone itself: At one end, the junction sequence differs from germline, possibly due to a read error. The rearrangement joins TRBV4-3 to TRBJ2-2; D possibly corresponds to TRBD1 (5 bases). CDR1 LGHNA and CDR2 YSLEER come from the germline V gene. This CDR3 has 16 residues. The CDR3 region is CASTQDGAARGGELFF. CDR3 bases: TGCGCCAGCACCCAAGATGGTGCAGCTAGGGGCGGGGAGCTGTTTTTT.